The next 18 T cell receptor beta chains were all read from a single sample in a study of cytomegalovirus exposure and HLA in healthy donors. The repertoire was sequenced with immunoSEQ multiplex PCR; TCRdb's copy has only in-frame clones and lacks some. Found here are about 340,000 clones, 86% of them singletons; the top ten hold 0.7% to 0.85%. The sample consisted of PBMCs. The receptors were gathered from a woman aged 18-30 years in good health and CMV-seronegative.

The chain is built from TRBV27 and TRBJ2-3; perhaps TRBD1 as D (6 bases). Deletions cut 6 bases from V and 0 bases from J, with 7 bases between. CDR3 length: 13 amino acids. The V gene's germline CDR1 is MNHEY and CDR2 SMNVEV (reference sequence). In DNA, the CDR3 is TGTGCCAGCAGAAGGGGGAGCACAGATACGCAGTATTTT. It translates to CASRRGSTDTQYF.

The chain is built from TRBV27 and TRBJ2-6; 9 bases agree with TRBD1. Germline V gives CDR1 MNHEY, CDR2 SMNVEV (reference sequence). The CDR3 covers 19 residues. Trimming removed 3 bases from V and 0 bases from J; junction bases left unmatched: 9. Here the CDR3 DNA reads TGTGCCAGCAGTTTCTACAGGGGGCCTAACACCTCTGGGGCCAACGTCCTGACTTTC. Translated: CASSFYRGPNTSGANVLTF.

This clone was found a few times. In DNA form, the CDR3 reads TGTGCCAGCAGCCATGTGTCAGGTGATCCTTTCAACACCATATATTTT. Amino acids: CASSHVSGDPFNTIYF. The J gene is TRBJ1-3, the V gene TRBV7-7; D unresolved. The CDR3 contains 16 residues. Germline V gene sequence: CDR1 SSHAT, CDR2 FNYEAQ (reference sequence). The ends were cut back, 5 bases at V and 7 bases at J, with 21 bases in the middle.

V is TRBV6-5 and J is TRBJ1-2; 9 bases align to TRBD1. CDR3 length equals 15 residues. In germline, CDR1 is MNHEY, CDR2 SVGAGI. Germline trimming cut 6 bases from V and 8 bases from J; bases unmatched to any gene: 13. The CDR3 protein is CASSPNDRGIFGYTF. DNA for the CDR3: TGTGCCAGCAGCCCGAATGACAGGGGGATTTTCGGCTACACCTTC.

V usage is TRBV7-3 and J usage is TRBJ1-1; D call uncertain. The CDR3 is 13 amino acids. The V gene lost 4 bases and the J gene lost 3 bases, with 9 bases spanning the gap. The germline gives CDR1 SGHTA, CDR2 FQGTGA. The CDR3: CASSSSRDTEAFF. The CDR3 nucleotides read TGTGCCAGCAGCTCGTCCCGGGACACTGAAGCTTTCTTT.

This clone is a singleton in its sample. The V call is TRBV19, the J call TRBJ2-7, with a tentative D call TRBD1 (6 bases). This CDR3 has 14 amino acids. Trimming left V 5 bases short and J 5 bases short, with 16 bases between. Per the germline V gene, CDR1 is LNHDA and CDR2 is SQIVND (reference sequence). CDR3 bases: TGTGCCAGTAGTCTCCGGGACACCGGCGACGAGCAGTACTTC. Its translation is CASSLRDTGDEQYF.

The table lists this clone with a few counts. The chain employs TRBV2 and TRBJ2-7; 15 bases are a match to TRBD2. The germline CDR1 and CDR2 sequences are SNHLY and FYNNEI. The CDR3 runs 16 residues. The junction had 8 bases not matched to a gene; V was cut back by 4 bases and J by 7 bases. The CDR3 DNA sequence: TGTGCCAGCAGTGGACTCCCGGGACTAGCGGGAGGTGAGCAGTACTTC. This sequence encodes CASSGLPGLAGGEQYF.

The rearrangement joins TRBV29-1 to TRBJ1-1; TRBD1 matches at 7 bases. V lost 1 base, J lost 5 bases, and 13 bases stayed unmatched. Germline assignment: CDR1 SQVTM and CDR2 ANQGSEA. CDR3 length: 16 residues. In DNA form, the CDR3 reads TGCAGCGTTGAAGGGGTAGGGGGCCGGGTTGGGACTGAAGCTTTCTTT. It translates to CSVEGVGGRVGTEAFF.

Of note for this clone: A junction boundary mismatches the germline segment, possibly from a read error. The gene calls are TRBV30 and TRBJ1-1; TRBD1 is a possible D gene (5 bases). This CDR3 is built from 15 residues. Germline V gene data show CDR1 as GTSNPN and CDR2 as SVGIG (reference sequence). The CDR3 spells CAWTRRGRANAEAFF. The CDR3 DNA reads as TGTGCCTGGACCCGCCGTGGCAGGGCGAACGCTGAAGCTTTCTTT.

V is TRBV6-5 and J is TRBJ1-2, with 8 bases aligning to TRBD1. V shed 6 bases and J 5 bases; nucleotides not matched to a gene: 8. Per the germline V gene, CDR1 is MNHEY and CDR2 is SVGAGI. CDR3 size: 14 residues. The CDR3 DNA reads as TGTGCCAGCAGCTCAGGACAGGGACGTTATGGCTACACCTTC. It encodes CASSSGQGRYGYTF.

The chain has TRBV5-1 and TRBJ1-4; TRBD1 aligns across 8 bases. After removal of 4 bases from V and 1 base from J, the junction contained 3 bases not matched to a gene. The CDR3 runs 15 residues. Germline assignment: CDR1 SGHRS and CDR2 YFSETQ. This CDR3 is CASSPGQGTNEKLFF. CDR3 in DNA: TGCGCCAGCAGCCCCGGACAGGGAACTAATGAAAAACTGTTTTTT.

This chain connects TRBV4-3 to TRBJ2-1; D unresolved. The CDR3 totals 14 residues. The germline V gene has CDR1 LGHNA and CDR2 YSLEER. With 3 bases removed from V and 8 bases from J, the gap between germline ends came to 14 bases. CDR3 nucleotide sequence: TGCGCCAGCAGCCATTACCGGGTAGAGGATGAGCAGTTCTTC. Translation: CASSHYRVEDEQFF.

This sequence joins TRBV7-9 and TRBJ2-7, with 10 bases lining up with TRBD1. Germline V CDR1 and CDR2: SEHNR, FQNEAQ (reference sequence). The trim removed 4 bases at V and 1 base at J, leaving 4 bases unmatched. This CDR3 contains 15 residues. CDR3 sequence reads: CASSSDRGLSYEQYF. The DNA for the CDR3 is TGTGCCAGCAGCTCCGACAGGGGGCTATCCTACGAGCAGTACTTC.

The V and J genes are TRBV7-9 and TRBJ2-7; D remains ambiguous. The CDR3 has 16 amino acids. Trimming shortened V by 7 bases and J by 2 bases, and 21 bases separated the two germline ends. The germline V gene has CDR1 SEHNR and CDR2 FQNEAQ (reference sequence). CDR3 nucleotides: TGTGCCAGCAACCTAGAGATCGGCCCGGCGCCCTACGAGCAGTACTTC. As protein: CASNLEIGPAPYEQYF.

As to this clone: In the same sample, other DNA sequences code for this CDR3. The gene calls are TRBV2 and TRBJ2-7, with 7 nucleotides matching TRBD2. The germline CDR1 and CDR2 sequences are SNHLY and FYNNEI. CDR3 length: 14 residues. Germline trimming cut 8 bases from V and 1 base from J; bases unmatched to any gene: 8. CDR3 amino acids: CASSLSGISYEQYF. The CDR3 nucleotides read TGTGCCAGCTCCCTGAGCGGGATTTCCTACGAGCAGTACTTC.

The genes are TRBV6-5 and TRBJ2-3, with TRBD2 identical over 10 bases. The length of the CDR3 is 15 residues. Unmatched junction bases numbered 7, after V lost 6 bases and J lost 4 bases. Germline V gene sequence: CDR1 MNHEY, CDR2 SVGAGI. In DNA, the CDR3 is TGTGCCAGCAGGCCAAGCGGGAGGGCCGCAGATACGCAGTATTTT. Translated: CASRPSGRAADTQYF.

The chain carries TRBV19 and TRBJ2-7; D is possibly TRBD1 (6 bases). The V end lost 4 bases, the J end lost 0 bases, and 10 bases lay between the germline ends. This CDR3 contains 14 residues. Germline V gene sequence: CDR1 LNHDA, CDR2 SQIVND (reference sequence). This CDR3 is CASSNTGISYEQYF. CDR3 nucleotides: TGTGCCAGTAGTAACACAGGGATCTCCTACGAGCAGTACTTC.

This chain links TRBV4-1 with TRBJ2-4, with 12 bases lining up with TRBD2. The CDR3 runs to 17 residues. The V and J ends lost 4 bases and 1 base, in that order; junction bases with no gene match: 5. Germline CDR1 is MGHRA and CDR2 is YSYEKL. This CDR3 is CASSLGLAGPAKNIQYF. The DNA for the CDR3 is TGCGCCAGCAGCCTAGGACTAGCGGGACCTGCCAAAAACATTCAGTACTTC.